This TCR beta chain came from a study of cytotoxic CD8 clonotypes in ibrutinib-treated CLL. V was clipped by 4 bases and J by 2 bases; unmatched bases: 14. The germline V gene has CDR1 LGHNA and CDR2 YSLEER. The CDR3 has 17 residues. Data came from immunoSEQ multiplex PCR; TCRdb stores just in-frame clones and leaves some out. The table lists 300,000 to 400,000 clones, 67% of them singletons. V usage is TRBV4-3 and J usage is TRBJ2-7, with TRBD2 matching over 7 bases. Sequencing used PBMCs, obtained after 36 months of ibrutinib treatment. This clonotype originated in a human donor with chronic lymphocytic leukemia. The CDR3 nucleotides are TGCGCCAGCAGCCCCCAGGGTTTGACTAGCCGAGCCTACGAGCAGTACTTC. Protein: CASSPQGLTSRAYEQYF.